This entry features one TCR beta chain sequence. This entry comes from a study of T cell responses to AZD1222 COVID-19 vaccine. The CDR3 has 14 residues. With 5 bases clipped from V and 7 bases from J, the junction kept 7 bases outside the gene matches. In germline, CDR1 is MNHEY, CDR2 SVGEGT. Using immunoSEQ multiplex PCR, the repertoire was profiled, and TCRdb retains in-frame clones only, with some absent. This sample yields under 200,000 clones, of which about 88% are seen a single time; around 5.9% belongs to the top ten. The receptor's source is an adult in good health. The sequencing used peripheral blood, collected on day 0 of AZD1222 vaccination. V and J are TRBV6-2 or TRBV6-3 and TRBJ1-5; 8 bases map to TRBD1. The CDR3 region has the DNA TGTGCCAGCAGTGTAGACAGGGGATGGCAGCCCCAGCATTTT. Protein product: CASSVDRGWQPQHF.